This TCR beta chain was sequenced during a study of tumor and adjacent non-tumor tissue in lung cancer. Notes on the study in general: Compared with tumor, normal lung showed significantly lower TCR diversity.

The template was RNA from unsorted bulk tissue. The normal lung tissue was taken more than 3 cm from the tumor edge. TCRbeta libraries were built with three rounds of nested PCR, modified from ARM-PCR. TCRdb processed the multiplex PCR reads anew with MiXCR; each CDR3 protein has one entry. Here the sample spans 40,000 to 60,000 distinct CDR3 sequences, 60% to 65% being singletons. As regards this clonotype: The antigen is not known. This may be a read error, as it is one base from a much larger clone.

Sample: distant non-tumor lung tissue. The clonotype originates from a woman aged 70-85 years with non-small cell lung cancer.

The DNA of the CDR3 is TGTGCCTGGAGGCTACAGGGGGACACCGGGGAGCTGTTTTTT. It translates to CAWRLQGDTGELFF. The rearrangement links TRBV30 to TRBJ2-2, with TRBD1 identical over 8 bases. In germline, CDR1 is GTSNPN, CDR2 SVGIG (reference sequence). V lost 3 bases, J lost 3 bases, and 3 bases stayed unmatched. CDR3 length: 14 residues.